This record covers a single TCR beta chain. Its target is unknown. The data originate from a study of graft-versus-host responses after intestinal transplantation. Study-level background: Anti-thymocyte globulin served as induction for all recipients, who then took tacrolimus and steroids for 3 to 4 years. Whole-study results and caveats: Peak circulating GvH clone levels tracked with early post-transplant HvG declines. In recipient marrow, GvH clones were found, and some appeared first in ileum or blood.

The starting material, graft tissue, was processed to release intraepithelial and lamina propria lymphocytes. Assay used: immunoSEQ multiplex PCR; TCRdb lists only in-frame clones, some missing. Of about 9,600 clones detected, around 79% appear once; the ten largest clones hold just over 20%. The V gene lost 5 bases and the J gene lost 7 bases, with 11 bases spanning the gap. CDR3 length: 13 amino acids. Looked up from germline, CDR1 is MNHEY and CDR2 is SMNVEV (reference sequence). The receptor was derived from a human patient who received an intestinal transplant, so some T cells may come from the graft donor. Sequenced here: ileum tissue, sampled roughly 450 days after intestinal transplantation. The V call is TRBV27, the J call TRBJ1-4, with D possibly TRBD1 on 5 matching bases. The DNA for the CDR3 is TGTGCCAGCAGTCGAGAAACAGGTGAAAAACTGTTTTTT. Translating gives CASSRETGEKLFF.